This T cell receptor beta chain was retrieved from a study of blood T cell repertoires in COVID-19. Across the whole study: From the United States, Italy and Spain came samples of acute and convalescent COVID-19.

Per the study methods: Nucleated cell counts were estimated from reference gene primer amplification. Assay: immunoSEQ multiplex PCR; the TCRdb copy retains only in-frame clones and omits some. V, J and clone size are those of that table, while D and trimming were read from the DNA. The profile shows about 110,000 clones, approximately 82% of them singletons. This CDR3 has 16 residues. Trimming took 0 bases from V and 3 from J, leaving 11 bases between them. CDR1 and CDR2 from the germline V gene are KGHSH and LQKENI. The V and J genes are TRBV18 and TRBJ2-2; TRBD2 is a possible D gene (5 bases). This TCR came from a woman aged 70-85 years with acute or convalescent COVID-19. The sample was peripheral blood. The CDR3 region is CASSPPTSRDTGELFF. CDR3 nucleotides: TGTGCCAGCTCACCACCAACTAGTCGTGACACCGGGGAGCTGTTTTTT.